The next 14 T cell receptor beta chains were all read from a single sample in a study of T cells in Graves' hyperthyroidism and ophthalmopathy. Template material for amplifying TCR beta CDR3 regions consisted of RNA transcripts. HTBI primers were the set used in a first-round RT-PCR of the TCR CDR3. Using its own MiXCR run on the multiplex PCR reads, TCRdb lists one record per CDR3 protein. The sample includes around 700,000 distinct CDR3 sequences, roughly a third of them seen just once. Source material: blood. The receptors shown here come from a woman in her 40s with Graves' hyperthyroidism.

This sequence joins TRBV6-5 and TRBJ2-7; the D gene could be TRBD1 or TRBD2 (5 bases each). There are 14 residues in the CDR3. V shed 8 bases and J shed 4 bases, with 18 bases lying between them. Germline assignment: CDR1 MNHEY and CDR2 SVGAGI. For the CDR3, the DNA is TGTGCCAGCGTGACTCGACCAGGGAGTTACGAGCAGTACTTC. Translation: CASVTRPGSYEQYF.

Many counts were recorded for this clonotype. The V and J genes are TRBV29-1 and TRBJ2-7; 7 nucleotides align to TRBD2. This CDR3 has 12 amino acids. Germline trimming cut 4 bases from V and 3 bases from J; bases unmatched to any gene: 3. Germline V gene sequence: CDR1 SQVTM, CDR2 ANQGSEA. DNA for the CDR3: TGCAGCGTTGGCCGGGACTACTACGAGCAGTACTTC. Translating gives CSVGRDYYEQYF.

There are many counts of this clonotype. The CDR3 protein is CASGSPLHF. The DNA of the CDR3 is TGTGCCAGCGGTTCACCCCTCCACTTT. The J gene is TRBJ1-6, the V gene TRBV6-2 or TRBV6-3; D remains ambiguous. CDR3 length: 9 residues. CDR1 and CDR2 from the germline V gene are MNHEY and SVGEGT. Trimming shortened V by 8 bases and J by 9 bases, and 2 bases separated the two germline ends.

The rearrangement links TRBV2 to TRBJ2-7; weak D call: TRBD2 (5 bases). The germline V gene has CDR1 SNHLY and CDR2 FYNNEI. Trimming shortened V by 8 bases and J by 7 bases, and 21 bases separated the two germline ends. The CDR3 totals 14 residues. CDR3 coding DNA: TGTGCCAGCCTCCTGAGCAATTCTCGGGGTGAGCAGTACTTC. This translates into CASLLSNSRGEQYF.

This clonotype was observed a single time. V gene TRBV5-1 combines with J gene TRBJ2-6; unclear D gene. V lost 4 bases to trimming and J lost 0 bases, with 11 bases between them. The CDR3 sequence is 16 residues long. Germline CDR1 SGHRS, CDR2 YFSETQ. This CDR3 reads CASSVPGFSGANVLTF. In DNA, the CDR3 is TGCGCCAGCAGCGTCCCGGGCTTCTCTGGGGCCAACGTCCTGACTTTC.

The V and J genes are TRBV20-1 and TRBJ2-5, with 7 bases identical to TRBD1. The CDR3 sequence is 12 residues long. In germline, CDR1 is DFQATT, CDR2 SNEGSKA (reference sequence). V was clipped by 8 bases and J by 4 bases; unmatched bases: 7. This CDR3 is CSFHRGGETQYF. Here the CDR3 DNA reads TGCAGTTTTCACAGGGGCGGAGAGACCCAGTACTTC.

This clonotype turned up a few times. The chain combines TRBV2 with TRBJ1-1; D is ambiguous. Germline V gene lookup returns CDR1 SNHLY and CDR2 FYNNEI. This CDR3 comprises 14 residues. Between the trimmed V and J ends, which lost 3 bases and 1 base, there was a span of 9 bases. The CDR3: CASSEGWGNTEAFF. Here the CDR3 DNA reads TGTGCCAGCAGTGAGGGGTGGGGGAACACTGAAGCTTTCTTT. The whole variable domain, remainder taken from reference TRBV2 and TRBJ1-1, is EPEVTQTPSHQVTQMGQEVILRCVPISNHLYFYWYRQILGQKVEFLVSFYNNEISEKSEIFDDQFSVERPDGSNFTLKIRSTKLEDSAMYFCASSEGWGNTEAFFGQGTRLTVV.

The chain links TRBV29-1 to TRBJ1-1; D is ambiguous. CDR3 size: 14 residues. V lost 5 bases to trimming and J lost 0 bases, with 13 bases between them. Germline V lookup: CDR1 SQVTM, CDR2 ANQGSEA. This CDR3 is CSVTAGRMNTEAFF. The DNA for the CDR3 is TGCAGCGTTACAGCGGGGAGGATGAACACTGAAGCTTTCTTT. The full variable domain, rest sourced from reference TRBV29-1 and TRBJ1-1, is SAVISQKPSRDICQRGTSLTIQCQVDSQVTMMFWYRQQPGQSLTLIATANQGSEATYESGFVIDKFPISRPNLTFSTLTVSNMSPEDSSIYLCSVTAGRMNTEAFFGQGTRLTVV.

This clonotype has at least ten counts. V usage is TRBV19 and J usage is TRBJ1-4; D is unresolved. Germline CDR1 is LNHDA and CDR2 is SQIVND (reference sequence). V gave up 7 bases and J gave up 6 bases, with 15 bases separating them. The CDR3 is made up of 14 amino acids. CDR3 coding DNA: TGTGCCAGTATTGTGGAGAGACCAGATGAAAAACTGTTTTTT. This translates into CASIVERPDEKLFF. Full variable domain (remainder filled in from reference TRBV19 and TRBJ1-4): DGGITQSPKYLFRKEGQNVTLSCEQNLNHDAMYWYRQDPGQGLRLIYYSQIVNDFQKGDIAEGYSVSREKKESFPLTVTSAQKNPTAFYLCASIVERPDEKLFFGSGTQLSVL.

This clonotype was found a few times. This chain connects TRBV11-2 to TRBJ2-7, with a tentative D call TRBD1 (5 bases). This CDR3 is built from 15 residues. CDR1 is SGHAT and CDR2 is FQNNGV in the germline V gene. The V end lost 0 bases, the J end lost 0 bases, and 9 bases lay between the germline ends. The CDR3 spells CASSLEGVSSYEQYF. DNA for the CDR3: TGTGCCAGCAGCTTAGAAGGGGTGAGCTCCTACGAGCAGTACTTC.

A word on this clonotype: A much larger clone lies a single base off, so this may be a read error. The chain employs TRBV7-8 and TRBJ2-7; D gene uncertain. Per the germline V gene, CDR1 is SGHVS and CDR2 is FQNEAQ. This CDR3 comprises 13 residues. The CDR3: CASSASHSYEQHF. The CDR3 DNA reads TGTGCCAGCAGCGCCAGCCATTCCTACGAGCAGCACTTC.

Only a few counts were recorded for this clonotype. The chain joins TRBV7-9 to TRBJ1-4, with 7 bases aligning to TRBD1. V was clipped by 3 bases and J by 8 bases; unmatched bases: 6. CDR3 length equals 14 residues. Looked up from germline, CDR1 is SEHNR and CDR2 is FQNEAQ (reference sequence). The CDR3 bases are TGTGCCAGCAGCTTCGAGGGACAGACCGAAAAACTGTTTTTT. Protein product: CASSFEGQTEKLFF.

The sample holds one count of this clonotype. This chain joins TRBV7-9 and TRBJ2-1, with D possibly TRBD2 on 8 matching bases. CDR3 length: 16 residues. The germline V and J ends were trimmed by 4 bases and 8 bases, with 21 bases remaining between them. CDR1 is SEHNR and CDR2 is FQNEAQ in the germline V gene (reference sequence). This CDR3 is CASSSGGAGAGDEQFF. DNA for the CDR3: TGTGCCAGCAGCTCAGGGGGTGCTGGAGCGGGAGATGAGCAGTTCTTC.

This clonotype was recorded many times. J is TRBJ1-2 and V is TRBV2, with 7 positions matching TRBD1. Per the germline V gene, CDR1 is SNHLY and CDR2 is FYNNEI. Trimming cost V 4 bases and J 6 bases; bases outside gene matches: 11. The CDR3 sequence is 15 residues long. Here the CDR3 reads CASSVPRGNTNGYTF. CDR3 coding DNA: TGTGCCAGCAGTGTCCCCAGGGGGAATACGAATGGCTACACCTTC.